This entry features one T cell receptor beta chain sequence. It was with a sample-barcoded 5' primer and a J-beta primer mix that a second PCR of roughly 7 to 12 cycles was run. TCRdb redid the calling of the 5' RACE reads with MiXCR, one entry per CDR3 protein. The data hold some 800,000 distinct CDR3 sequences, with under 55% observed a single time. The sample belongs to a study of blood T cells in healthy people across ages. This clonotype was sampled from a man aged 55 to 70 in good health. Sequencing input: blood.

CDR3 DNA: TGTGCCTGGAGTGTAAAGTCTGGCTATGGCTACACCTTC. It yields the protein CAWSVKSGYGYTF. V gene TRBV30 combines with J gene TRBJ1-2; D uncertain. V lost 0 bases and J 4 bases, leaving 9 bases between the germline ends. The CDR3 contains 13 residues. Germline V lookup: CDR1 GTSNPN, CDR2 SVGIG (reference sequence). Filled out from reference TRBV30 and TRBJ1-2, the complete variable domain reads SQTIHQWPATLVQPVGSPLSLECTVEGTSNPNLYWYRQAAGRGLQLLFYSVGIGQISSEVPQNLSASRPQDRQFILSSKKLLLSDSGFYLCAWSVKSGYGYTFGSGTRLTVV.